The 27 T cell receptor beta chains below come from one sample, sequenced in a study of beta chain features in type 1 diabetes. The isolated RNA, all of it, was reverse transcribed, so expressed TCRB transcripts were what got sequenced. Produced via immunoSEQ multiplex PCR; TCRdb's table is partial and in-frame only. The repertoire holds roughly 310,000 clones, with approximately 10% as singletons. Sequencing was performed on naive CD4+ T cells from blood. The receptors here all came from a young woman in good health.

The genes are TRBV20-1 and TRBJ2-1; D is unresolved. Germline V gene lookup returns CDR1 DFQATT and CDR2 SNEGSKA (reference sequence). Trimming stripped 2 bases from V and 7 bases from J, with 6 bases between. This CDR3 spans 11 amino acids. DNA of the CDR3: TGCAGTGCTAGATCTAGGAATGAGCAGTTCTTC. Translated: CSARSRNEQFF.

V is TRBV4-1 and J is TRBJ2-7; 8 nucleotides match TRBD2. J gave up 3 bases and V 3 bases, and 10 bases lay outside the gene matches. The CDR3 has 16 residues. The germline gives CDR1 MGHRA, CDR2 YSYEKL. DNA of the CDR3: TGCGCCAGCAGCCACGACGGGACTAGAAGGAACTACGAGCAGTACTTC. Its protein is CASSHDGTRRNYEQYF.

The CDR3 spells CASSSPGQEDTGELFF. In DNA, the CDR3 is TGCGCCAGCAGCAGCCCGGGACAGGAAGACACCGGGGAGCTGTTTTTT. This chain connects TRBV5-1 to TRBJ2-2, with 8 bases fitting TRBD1. This CDR3 region has 16 residues. V lost 4 bases and J lost 3; bases outside the gene matches: 8. The germline CDR1 and CDR2 sequences are SGHRS and YFSETQ.

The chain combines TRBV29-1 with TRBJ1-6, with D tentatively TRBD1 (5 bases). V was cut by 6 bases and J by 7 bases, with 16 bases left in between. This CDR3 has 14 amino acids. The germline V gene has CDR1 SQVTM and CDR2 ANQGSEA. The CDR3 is CSVKGTGGNSPLHF. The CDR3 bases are TGCAGCGTAAAGGGGACGGGGGGGAATTCACCCCTCCACTTT.

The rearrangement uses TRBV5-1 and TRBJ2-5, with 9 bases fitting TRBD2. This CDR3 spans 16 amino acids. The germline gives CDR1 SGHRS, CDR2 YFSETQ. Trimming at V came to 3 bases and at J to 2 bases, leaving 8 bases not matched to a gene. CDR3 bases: TGCGCCAGCAGCTGGGGCGGGAGGGGGTCTCAAGAGACCCAGTACTTC. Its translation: CASSWGGRGSQETQYF.

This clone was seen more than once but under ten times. The CDR3 nucleotides read TGTGCCAGCAGCTTGCGGGAGGTGGATGAGCAGTTCTTC. Encoded protein: CASSLREVDEQFF. The chain uses TRBV7-2 and TRBJ2-1; 8 bases are a match to TRBD2. CDR3 length: 13 residues. The junction had 3 bases not matched to a gene; V was cut back by 3 bases and J by 8 bases. Germline CDR1 and CDR2: SGHTA and FQGNSA.

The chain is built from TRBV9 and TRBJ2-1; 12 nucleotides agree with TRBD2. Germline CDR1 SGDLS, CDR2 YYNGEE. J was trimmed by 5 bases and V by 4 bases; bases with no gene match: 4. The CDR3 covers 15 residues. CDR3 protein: CASSFGLAGNNEQFF. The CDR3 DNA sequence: TGTGCCAGCAGCTTTGGACTAGCGGGGAACAATGAGCAGTTCTTC. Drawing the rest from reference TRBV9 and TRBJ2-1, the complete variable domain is DSGVTQTPKHLITATGQRVTLRCSPRSGDLSVYWYQQSLDQGLQFLIQYYNGEERAKGNILERFSAQQFPDLHSELNLSSLELGDSALYFCASSFGLAGNNEQFFGPGTRLTVL.

The CDR3 is CASSFEQAFTDTQYF. DNA for the CDR3: TGTGCCAGCAGCTTTGAACAGGCATTCACAGATACGCAGTATTTT. The chain links TRBV11-2 to TRBJ2-3; D might be TRBD1 (5 bases). The CDR3 has 15 amino acids. Germline V gives CDR1 SGHAT, CDR2 FQNNGV. V dropped 3 bases and J dropped 2 bases, with 12 bases sitting between them.

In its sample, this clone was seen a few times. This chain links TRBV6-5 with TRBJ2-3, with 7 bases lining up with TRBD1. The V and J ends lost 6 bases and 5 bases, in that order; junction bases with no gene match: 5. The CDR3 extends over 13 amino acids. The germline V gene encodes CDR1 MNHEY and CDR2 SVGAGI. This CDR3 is CASSRQGGDTQYF. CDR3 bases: TGTGCCAGCAGCCGACAGGGCGGAGATACGCAGTATTTT.

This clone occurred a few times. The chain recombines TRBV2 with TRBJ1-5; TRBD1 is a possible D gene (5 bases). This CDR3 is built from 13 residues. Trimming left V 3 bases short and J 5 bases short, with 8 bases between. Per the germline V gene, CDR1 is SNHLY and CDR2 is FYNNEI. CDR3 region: CASSDRVDQPQHF. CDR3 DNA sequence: TGTGCCAGCAGTGACAGGGTTGATCAGCCCCAGCATTTT.

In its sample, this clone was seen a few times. This CDR3 is CASSLYSTTYEQYF. CDR3 coding DNA: TGCGCCAGCAGCTTGTACAGCACAACCTACGAGCAGTACTTC. The genes are TRBV5-1 and TRBJ2-7; no definite D call. The V gene lost 1 base and the J gene lost 2 bases, with 10 bases spanning the gap. Germline-derived CDR1 and CDR2 are SGHRS and YFSETQ. This CDR3 has 14 amino acids.

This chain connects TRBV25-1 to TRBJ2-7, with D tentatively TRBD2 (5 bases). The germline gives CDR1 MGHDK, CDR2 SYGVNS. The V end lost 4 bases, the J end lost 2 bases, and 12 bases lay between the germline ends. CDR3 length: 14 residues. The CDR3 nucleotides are TGTGCCAGCAGTGGGGCGGGCCTTCCCTACGAGCAGTACTTC. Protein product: CASSGAGLPYEQYF.

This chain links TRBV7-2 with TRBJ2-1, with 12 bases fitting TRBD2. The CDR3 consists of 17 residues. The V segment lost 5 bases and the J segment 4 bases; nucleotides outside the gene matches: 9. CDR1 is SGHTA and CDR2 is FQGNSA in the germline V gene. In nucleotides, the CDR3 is TGTGCCAGCAGCCGAGGGGGGCTAGCGGGAGGGTACAATGAGCAGTTCTTC. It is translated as CASSRGGLAGGYNEQFF.

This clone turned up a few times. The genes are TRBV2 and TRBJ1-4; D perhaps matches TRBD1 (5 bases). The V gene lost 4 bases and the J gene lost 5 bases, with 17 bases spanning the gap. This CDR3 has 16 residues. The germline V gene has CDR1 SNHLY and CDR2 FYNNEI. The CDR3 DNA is TGTGCCAGCAGTGCGGGCGGGGGAACACCGAATGAAAAACTGTTTTTT. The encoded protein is CASSAGGGTPNEKLFF.

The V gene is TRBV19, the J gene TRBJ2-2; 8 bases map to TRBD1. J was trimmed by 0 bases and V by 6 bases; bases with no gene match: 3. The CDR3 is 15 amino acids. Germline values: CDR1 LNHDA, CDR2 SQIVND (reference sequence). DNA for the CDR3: TGTGCCAGTAGCCCGGACAGGGCGAACACCGGGGAGCTGTTTTTT. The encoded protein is CASSPDRANTGELFF.

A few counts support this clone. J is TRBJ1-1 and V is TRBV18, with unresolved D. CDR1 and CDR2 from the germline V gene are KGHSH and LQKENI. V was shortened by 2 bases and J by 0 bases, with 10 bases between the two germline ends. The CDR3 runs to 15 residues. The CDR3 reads CASSPRAQVNTEAFF. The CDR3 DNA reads TGTGCCAGCTCACCAAGAGCTCAGGTGAACACTGAAGCTTTCTTT.

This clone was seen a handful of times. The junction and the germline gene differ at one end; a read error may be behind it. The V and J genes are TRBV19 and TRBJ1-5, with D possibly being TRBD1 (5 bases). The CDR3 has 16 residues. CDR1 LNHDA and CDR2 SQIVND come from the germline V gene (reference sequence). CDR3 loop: CASSIIGARSNQPQHF. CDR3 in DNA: TGTGCCAGCAGTATAATTGGGGCACGTAGCAATCAGCCCCAGCATTTT.

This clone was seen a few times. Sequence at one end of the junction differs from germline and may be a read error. The CDR3 sequence is CASSSTQGAGEQYF. CDR3 in DNA: TGTGCTAGCAGCTCAACCCAGGGGGCGGGGGAGCAGTACTTC. The J gene is TRBJ2-7, the V gene TRBV7-7; TRBD1 aligns across 8 bases. Germline values: CDR1 SSHAT, CDR2 FNYEAQ (reference sequence). The CDR3 is 14 residues long.

The CDR3 here is CASSATVGETQYF. The CDR3 bases are TGCGCCAGCAGCGCTACAGTGGGAGAGACCCAGTACTTC. The V gene is TRBV5-1, the J gene TRBJ2-5; D gene uncertain. Germline V CDR1 and CDR2: SGHRS, YFSETQ. V was shortened by 4 bases and J by 4 bases, with 11 bases between the two germline ends. The CDR3 length is 13 residues.

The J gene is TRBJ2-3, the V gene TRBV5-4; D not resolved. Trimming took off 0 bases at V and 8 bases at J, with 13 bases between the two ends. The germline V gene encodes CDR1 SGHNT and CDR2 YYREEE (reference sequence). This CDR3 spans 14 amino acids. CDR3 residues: CASSLGSILPTQYF. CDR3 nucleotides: TGTGCCAGCAGCTTGGGCTCCATTCTACCTACGCAGTATTTT.

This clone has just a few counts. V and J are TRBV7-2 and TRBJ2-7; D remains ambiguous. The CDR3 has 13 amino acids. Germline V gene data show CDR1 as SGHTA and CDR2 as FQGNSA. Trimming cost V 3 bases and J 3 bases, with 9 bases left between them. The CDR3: CASSFSHSYEQYF. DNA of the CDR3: TGTGCCAGCAGCTTCTCGCACAGCTACGAGCAGTACTTC.

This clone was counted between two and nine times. CDR3 in amino acids: CASRPTSGVYNEQFF. The DNA for the CDR3 is TGTGCCAGCAGACCTACTAGCGGGGTATACAATGAGCAGTTCTTC. V usage is TRBV7-3 and J usage is TRBJ2-1, with 10 positions matching TRBD2. V lost 6 bases, J lost 4 bases, and 6 bases stayed unmatched. The CDR3 is 15 amino acids. Germline CDR1 is SGHTA and CDR2 is FQGTGA. The whole variable domain, remainder taken from reference TRBV7-3 and TRBJ2-1, is GAGVSQTPSNKVTEKGKYVELRCDPISGHTALYWYRQSLGQGPEFLIYFQGTGAADDSGLPNDRFFAVRPEGSVSTLKIQRTERGDSAVYLCASRPTSGVYNEQFFGPGTRLTVL.

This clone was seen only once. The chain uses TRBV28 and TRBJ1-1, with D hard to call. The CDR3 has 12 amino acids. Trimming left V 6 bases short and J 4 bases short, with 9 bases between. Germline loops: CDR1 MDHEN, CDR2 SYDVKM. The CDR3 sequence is CASSTPGTEAFF. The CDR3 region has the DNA TGTGCCAGCAGCACCCCGGGCACTGAAGCTTTCTTT.

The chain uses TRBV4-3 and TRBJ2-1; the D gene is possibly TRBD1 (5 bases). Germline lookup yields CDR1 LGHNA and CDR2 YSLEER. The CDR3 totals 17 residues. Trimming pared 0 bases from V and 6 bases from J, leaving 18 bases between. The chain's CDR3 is CASSQEERGRTLNEQFF. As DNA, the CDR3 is TGCGCCAGCAGCCAAGAGGAAAGGGGAAGGACCCTCAATGAGCAGTTCTTC.

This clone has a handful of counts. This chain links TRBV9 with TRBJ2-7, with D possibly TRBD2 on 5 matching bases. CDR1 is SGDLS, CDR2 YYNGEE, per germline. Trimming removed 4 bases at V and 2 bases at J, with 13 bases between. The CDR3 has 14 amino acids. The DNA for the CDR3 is TGTGCCAGCAGCCATACGTTTAGCGCCTACGAGCAGTACTTC. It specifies CASSHTFSAYEQYF. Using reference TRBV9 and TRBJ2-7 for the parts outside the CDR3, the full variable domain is DSGVTQTPKHLITATGQRVTLRCSPRSGDLSVYWYQQSLDQGLQFLIQYYNGEERAKGNILERFSAQQFPDLHSELNLSSLELGDSALYFCASSHTFSAYEQYFGPGTRLTVT.

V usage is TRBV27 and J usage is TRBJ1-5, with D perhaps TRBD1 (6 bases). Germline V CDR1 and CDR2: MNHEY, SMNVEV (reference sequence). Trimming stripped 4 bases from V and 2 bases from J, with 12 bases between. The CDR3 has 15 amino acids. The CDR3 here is CASSSTGLGNQPQHF. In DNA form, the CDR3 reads TGTGCCAGCAGTTCGACAGGACTCGGCAATCAGCCCCAGCATTTT.

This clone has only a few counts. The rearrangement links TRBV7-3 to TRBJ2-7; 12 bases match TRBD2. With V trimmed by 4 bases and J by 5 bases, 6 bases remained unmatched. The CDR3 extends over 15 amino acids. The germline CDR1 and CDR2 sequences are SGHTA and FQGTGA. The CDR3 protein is CASSSRLAGVHEQYF. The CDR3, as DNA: TGTGCCAGCAGCTCAAGACTAGCGGGAGTCCACGAGCAGTACTTC.